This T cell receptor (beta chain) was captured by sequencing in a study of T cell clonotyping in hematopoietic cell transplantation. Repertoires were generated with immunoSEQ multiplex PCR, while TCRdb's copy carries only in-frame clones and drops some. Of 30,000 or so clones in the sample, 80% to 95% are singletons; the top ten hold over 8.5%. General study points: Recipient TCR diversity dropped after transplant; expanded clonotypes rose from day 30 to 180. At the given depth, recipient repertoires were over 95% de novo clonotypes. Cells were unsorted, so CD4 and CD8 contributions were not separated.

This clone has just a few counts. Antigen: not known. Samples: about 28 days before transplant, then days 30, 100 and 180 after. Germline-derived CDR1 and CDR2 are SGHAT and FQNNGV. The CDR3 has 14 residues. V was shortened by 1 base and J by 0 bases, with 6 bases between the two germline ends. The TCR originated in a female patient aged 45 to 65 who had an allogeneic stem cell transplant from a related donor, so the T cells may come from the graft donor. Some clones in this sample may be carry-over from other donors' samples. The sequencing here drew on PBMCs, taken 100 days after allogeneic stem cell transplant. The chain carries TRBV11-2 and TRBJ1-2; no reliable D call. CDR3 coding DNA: TGTGCCAGCAGCTTAGTTATGGCTAACTATGGCTACACCTTC. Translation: CASSLVMANYGYTF.